This T cell receptor beta chain was recorded in a study of cytomegalovirus exposure and HLA in healthy donors. In the study overall: In a later analysis, it was reported that the roughly 130 validation repertoires had been produced on the same platform as the roughly 700 repertoires belonging to the first cohort.

Germline CDR1 reads SGHKS; CDR2 reads YYEKEE (reference sequence). J lost 5 bases, V lost 1 base, and 10 bases had no gene match. The length of the CDR3 is 17 residues. Clones were read by immunoSEQ multiplex PCR, and TCRdb kept only the in-frame ones, dropping some. This sample carries about 240,000 clones, approximately 86% of them seen once, and the ten largest clones take 1% to 1.5%. The genes are TRBV5-5 and TRBJ2-5, with 11 bases lining up with TRBD2. The source is a woman aged 30 to 39 in good health and CMV-seropositive. The sequenced material came from PBMCs. The CDR3 DNA follows: TGTGCCAGCAGCTTGTCCGGGACTAGCGGCAAAGGGGAGACCCAGTACTTC. Translating gives CASSLSGTSGKGETQYF.